A single sample gave rise to the 9 T cell receptor beta chains below, sequenced in a study of early T cells in non-severe SARS-CoV-2 infection (dated by TCRdb to the early 2020s). Receptor libraries were prepared by 5' RACE. The reads were generated on a NextSeq 500. Using fastp trimming at Q25 and MiXCR clonotype assembly, TCRdb reanalyzed the public sequencing data and kept in-frame beta chains. Rows matching on CDR3 protein sequence are summarized as one entry with the most common DNA and genes. This sample gives tens of thousands of distinct CDR3 sequences in total; 4.5% of them show up just once. The ten largest clones capture about 6% of the sample. Sequenced material: whole blood. The receptors derive from an adult who was a healthcare worker with PCR-confirmed SARS-CoV-2 infection or an uninfected control (not recorded which).

This clonotype was observed a handful of times. This chain links TRBV6-2 or TRBV6-3 with TRBJ2-4; a possible D gene is TRBD1 (5 bases). V was trimmed by 1 base and J by 3 bases, leaving 7 bases between them. Looked up from germline, CDR1 is MNHEY and CDR2 is SVGEGT. This CDR3 has 14 amino acids. This CDR3 is CASSYLDNKNIQYF. CDR3 in DNA: TGTGCCAGCAGTTACTTGGACAACAAAAACATTCAGTACTTC.

This clonotype showed up just a few times. This chain links TRBV20-1 with TRBJ2-3, with D possibly TRBD2 on 5 matching bases. Germline-derived CDR1 and CDR2 are DFQATT and SNEGSKA (reference sequence). V dropped 0 bases and J dropped 5 bases, with 18 bases sitting between them. There are 16 residues in the CDR3. CDR3 protein: CSARDYREAVRDTQYF. The CDR3, as DNA: TGCAGTGCTAGAGATTACCGGGAAGCTGTTAGAGATACGCAGTATTTT.

The sample holds many counts of this clonotype. The chain has TRBV20-1 and TRBJ1-6, with TRBD1 identical over 7 bases. CDR1 and CDR2 (germline): DFQATT, SNEGSKA (reference sequence). This CDR3 comprises 19 residues. After removal of 3 bases from V and 2 bases from J, the junction contained 16 bases not matched to a gene. CDR3 DNA sequence: TGCAGTGCTAGGGACAACGTGGCAGGGGGTGTCCCCTATAATTCACCCCTCCACTTT. It specifies CSARDNVAGGVPYNSPLHF.

This clonotype was found many times. The chain combines TRBV29-1 with TRBJ1-1; D is ambiguous. Trimming pared 6 bases from V and 0 bases from J, leaving 11 bases between. Germline CDR1 and CDR2: SQVTM and ANQGSEA. The CDR3 consists of 13 residues. The DNA for the CDR3 is TGCAGCGTGGCGACACGCATGAACACTGAAGCTTTCTTT. Translated: CSVATRMNTEAFF.

At least ten counts were recorded for this clonotype. This sequence joins TRBV7-2 and TRBJ2-7; unclear D gene. The CDR3 contains 14 residues. Germline CDR1 SGHTA, CDR2 FQGNSA. The ends were cut back, 5 bases at V and 0 bases at J, with 11 bases in the middle. DNA for the CDR3: TGTGCCAGCAGCACAAGTCCGAGCTCCTACGAGCAGTACTTC. It translates to CASSTSPSSYEQYF.

In this sample, this clonotype turned up a few times. The chain couples TRBV5-1 to TRBJ2-7; D is unresolved. V was cut by 4 bases and J by 4 bases, with 9 bases left in between. Germline V gives CDR1 SGHRS, CDR2 YFSETQ. The CDR3 covers 12 residues. Here the CDR3 DNA reads TGCGCCAGCAGCACAGATCGGTACGAGCAGTACTTC. Translating gives CASSTDRYEQYF. The entire variable domain, with the rest obtained from reference TRBV5-1 and TRBJ2-7, is as follows: KAGVTQTPRYLIKTRGQQVTLSCSPISGHRSVSWYQQTPGQGLQFLFEYFSETQRNKGNFPGRFSGRQFSNSRSEMNVSTLELGDSALYLCASSTDRYEQYFGPGTRLTVT.

This clonotype was seen a few times. The V call is TRBV2, the J call TRBJ2-7; unclear D gene. Germline V gives CDR1 SNHLY, CDR2 FYNNEI. V gave up 4 bases and J gave up 2 bases, with 15 bases separating them. This CDR3 comprises 15 residues. Here the CDR3 reads CASSASRPTAYEQYF. In DNA form, the CDR3 reads TGTGCCAGCAGTGCCTCCAGGCCTACAGCCTACGAGCAGTACTTC.

This clonotype was recorded at least ten times. The chain's CDR3 is CASSSHIGMGYEQYF. Here the CDR3 DNA reads TGTGCCAGTAGTTCTCACATAGGGATGGGCTACGAGCAGTACTTC. This chain connects TRBV19 to TRBJ2-7; the D is unclear. The CDR3 has 15 amino acids. The V gene's germline CDR1 is LNHDA and CDR2 SQIVND (reference sequence). V was pared by 5 bases and J by 3 bases, with 17 bases between.

This clonotype was recorded only once. The J gene is TRBJ2-5, the V gene TRBV6-5, with a tentative D call TRBD1 (6 bases). Germline V gene data show CDR1 as MNHEY and CDR2 as SVGAGI. Trimming removed 2 bases at V and 7 bases at J, with 11 bases between. This CDR3 has 13 residues. The CDR3 region is CASSYAGAGTQYF. CDR3 in DNA: TGTGCCAGCAGTTACGCAGGGGCCGGGACCCAGTACTTC.